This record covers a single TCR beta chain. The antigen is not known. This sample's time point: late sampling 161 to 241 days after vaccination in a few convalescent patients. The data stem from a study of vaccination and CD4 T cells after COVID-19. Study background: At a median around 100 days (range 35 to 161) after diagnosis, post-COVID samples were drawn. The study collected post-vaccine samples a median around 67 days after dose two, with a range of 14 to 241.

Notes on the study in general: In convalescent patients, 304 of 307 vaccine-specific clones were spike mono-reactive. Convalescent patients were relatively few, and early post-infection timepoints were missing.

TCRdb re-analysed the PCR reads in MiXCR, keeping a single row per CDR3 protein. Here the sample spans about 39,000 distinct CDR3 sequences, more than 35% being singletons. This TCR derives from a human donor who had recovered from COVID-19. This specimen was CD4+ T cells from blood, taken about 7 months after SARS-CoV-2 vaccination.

The DNA for the CDR3 is TGTGCCAGCAGCCCTAGCGGGACACCCTACGAGCAGTACTTC. Its protein is CASSPSGTPYEQYF. The rearrangement links TRBV9 to TRBJ2-7, with 9 positions matching TRBD2. The CDR3 is 14 residues long. J gave up 2 bases and V 4 bases, and 4 bases lay outside the gene matches. The germline V gene has CDR1 SGDLS and CDR2 YYNGEE. Supplemented by reference TRBV9 and TRBJ2-7, the full variable domain reads DSGVTQTPKHLITATGQRVTLRCSPRSGDLSVYWYQQSLDQGLQFLIQYYNGEERAKGNILERFSAQQFPDLHSELNLSSLELGDSALYFCASSPSGTPYEQYFGPGTRLTVT.